The sequence of this TCR beta chain was determined in a study of blood T cell repertoires in COVID-19. Turning to the study itself: There were acute and convalescent COVID-19 samples, and they came from the United States, Italy and Spain.

This CDR3 comprises 16 residues. V lost 5 bases to trimming and J lost 5 bases; unmatched junction nucleotides: 12. Germline V CDR1 and CDR2: LNHDA, SQIVND (reference sequence). The repertoire was sequenced with immunoSEQ multiplex PCR; TCRdb's copy has only in-frame clones and lacks some. The data hold approximately 46,000 clones, with around nine tenths observed a single time. Material: peripheral blood. This chain uses TRBV19 with TRBJ1-2; TRBD1 aligns across 9 bases. This sequence was found in a man between 60 and 75 years old with active or convalescent COVID-19. This CDR3 is CASSGLPGQGLYGYTF. CDR3 DNA: TGTGCCAGTAGTGGACTACCGGGACAGGGCCTATATGGCTACACCTTC.